This is a list of T cell receptor beta chains from one sample in a study of metastatic and nonmetastatic thyroid tumors. Through MiXCR, TCRdb re-clonotyped the PCR reads. The sample holds 25,000 to 30,000 clones, over 20% seen once. Material: blood. These receptor sequences come from a female donor with papillary thyroid cancer or a benign thyroid nodule (not recorded which). Some clones in this sample may be carry-over from other donors' samples. CDR3s include the opening cysteine and the closing phenylalanine or tryptophan. D genes are given only for firm matches. A row's size may be missing; if present it is once, few, many or a size class.

CDR3 DNA: TGTGCCAGCAGTGACAACACAGGGTTAGGCGAGCAGTACTTC; CDR3 protein: CASSDNTGLGEQYF; clone size: -; D gene: -; V gene: TRBV6-1; J gene: TRBJ2-7
CDR3 DNA: TGTGCCAGCAGTTTCCGGCGGGAGATCTACCACGAGCAGTACTTC; CDR3 protein: CASSFRREIYHEQYF; clone size: -; D gene: TRBD2; V gene: TRBV28; J gene: TRBJ2-7
CDR3 DNA: TGTGCCAGCAGCCCCATGACCACTAGCGCGATCGGGGAGACCCAGTACTTC; CDR3 protein: CASSPMTTSAIGETQYF; clone size: many; D gene: TRBD2; V gene: TRBV7-2; J gene: TRBJ2-5
CDR3 DNA: TGTGCCAGCAGCCGCGGTAGGGGTCAGCCCCAGCATTTT; CDR3 protein: CASSRGRGQPQHF; clone size: many; D gene: -; V gene: TRBV3-1; J gene: TRBJ1-5
CDR3 DNA: TGTGCCAGCAGCAGAGACAGGGAAAGGACTGAAGCTTTCTTT; CDR3 protein: CASSRDRERTEAFF; clone size: many; D gene: TRBD1; V gene: TRBV3-1; J gene: TRBJ1-1
CDR3 DNA: TGCAGTGCCAACCTTCGGACAGGAGGGGCAGAGACCCAGTACTTC; CDR3 protein: CSANLRTGGAETQYF; clone size: many; D gene: -; V gene: TRBV20-1; J gene: TRBJ2-5
CDR3 DNA: TGCGCCAGCAGCAAGGGACAGGGGACGACCTACGAGCAGTACTTC; CDR3 protein: CASSKGQGTTYEQYF; clone size: -; D gene: TRBD1; V gene: TRBV5-1; J gene: TRBJ2-7
CDR3 DNA: TGTGCCAGCAGCTTAGTGGAAGCGGGAGGGCCACGGGAGCAGTACTTC; CDR3 protein: CASSLVEAGGPREQYF; clone size: many; D gene: TRBD2; V gene: TRBV7-8; J gene: TRBJ2-7
CDR3 DNA: TGTGCCAGCAGTACCGGGAGATCTAATTCACCCCTCCACTTT; CDR3 protein: CASSTGRSNSPLHF; clone size: -; D gene: -; V gene: TRBV28; J gene: TRBJ1-6
CDR3 DNA: TGCGCCAGCAGCCAAGCTTGGACAGGGGGCTACGAGCAGTACTTC; CDR3 protein: CASSQAWTGGYEQYF; clone size: many; D gene: TRBD1; V gene: TRBV4-3; J gene: TRBJ2-7
CDR3 DNA: TGTGCCAGCAGCCGAGGCCTATCTGGGGCCAACGTCCTGACTTTC; CDR3 protein: CASSRGLSGANVLTF; clone size: -; D gene: -; V gene: TRBV27; J gene: TRBJ2-6
CDR3 DNA: TGTGCCAGCATGCGAGGGGCCATGGATACGCAGTATTTT; CDR3 protein: CASMRGAMDTQYF; clone size: medium-sized; D gene: -; V gene: TRBV27; J gene: TRBJ2-3
CDR3 DNA: TGTGCCAGCATCGCCAGGGCCTACGAGCAGTACTTC; CDR3 protein: CASIARAYEQYF; clone size: -; D gene: -; V gene: TRBV28; J gene: TRBJ2-7
CDR3 DNA: TGCAGTGCTAGTCAGGGAGGTTGGAACACTGAAGCTTTCTTT; CDR3 protein: CSASQGGWNTEAFF; clone size: -; D gene: -; V gene: TRBV20-1; J gene: TRBJ1-1
CDR3 DNA: TGTGCCAGCAGCAACCGGGACTCCCTCGGGGAGCAGTTCTTC; CDR3 protein: CASSNRDSLGEQFF; clone size: many; D gene: -; V gene: TRBV3-1; J gene: TRBJ2-1
CDR3 DNA: TGTGCCAGCGGGCAGGGCCTAAGCACAGATACGCAGTATTTT; CDR3 protein: CASGQGLSTDTQYF; clone size: -; D gene: -; V gene: TRBV2; J gene: TRBJ2-3
CDR3 DNA: TGTGCCAGTGGGGTACTAGCGGGATCATCATATGAGCAGTTCTTC; CDR3 protein: CASGVLAGSSYEQFF; clone size: -; D gene: TRBD2; V gene: TRBV19; J gene: TRBJ2-1
CDR3 DNA: TGTGCCAGCAGGGGACAAGGCTACGAGCAGTACTTC; CDR3 protein: CASRGQGYEQYF; clone size: -; D gene: -; V gene: TRBV7-8; J gene: TRBJ2-7
CDR3 DNA: TGTGCCAGCAGCCAAGAATCCGGCCAGCGGGGCTACAATGAGCAGTTCTTC; CDR3 protein: CASSQESGQRGYNEQFF; clone size: -; D gene: TRBD2; V gene: TRBV4-2; J gene: TRBJ2-1
CDR3 DNA: TGTGCCAGCAGGGAGTCGGGGAGGGAGTCCCTCCACTTT; CDR3 protein: CASRESGRESLHF; clone size: medium-sized; D gene: -; V gene: TRBV6-1; J gene: TRBJ1-6
CDR3 DNA: TGTGCCAGCAGACCCTGGGACAGGGGAGGAGGGACCCAGTACTTC; CDR3 protein: CASRPWDRGGGTQYF; clone size: -; D gene: TRBD1; V gene: TRBV11-2; J gene: TRBJ2-5
CDR3 DNA: TGTTCCAGCAGTCCGCGGACAATCCAAGAGGCCCAGTACTTC; CDR3 protein: CSSSPRTIQEAQYF; clone size: few; D gene: -; V gene: TRBV27; J gene: TRBJ2-5
CDR3 DNA: TGTGCCAGCAGCCTAATGCAGGGAGCGAGTGGCTACACCTTC; CDR3 protein: CASSLMQGASGYTF; clone size: medium-sized; D gene: -; V gene: TRBV12-3/TRBV12-4; J gene: TRBJ1-2
CDR3 DNA: TGTGCCAGCACCGAAAGGGAGTTATTTGGAAACACCATATATTTT; CDR3 protein: CASTERELFGNTIYF; clone size: -; D gene: -; V gene: TRBV28; J gene: TRBJ1-3
CDR3 DNA: TGTGCCAGCACCTCCCGCGGGACAGGGAGCTCACCCCTCCACTTT; CDR3 protein: CASTSRGTGSSPLHF; clone size: -; D gene: TRBD1; V gene: TRBV6-2/TRBV6-3; J gene: TRBJ1-6
CDR3 DNA: TGTGCCAGCAGCCCCTATGGGGGACGGGGTGTGCCTAACTATGGCTACACCTTC; CDR3 protein: CASSPYGGRGVPNYGYTF; clone size: -; D gene: -; V gene: TRBV7-3; J gene: TRBJ1-2
CDR3 DNA: TGTGCCGCTATGGCGGGGGCGGACCTAACGAACACCGGGGAGCTGTTTTTT; CDR3 protein: CAAMAGADLTNTGELFF; clone size: many; D gene: -; V gene: TRBV10-3; J gene: TRBJ2-2
CDR3 DNA: TGTGCCAGCAGTGACAGATCTGGGGCCAACGTCCTGAATTTC; CDR3 protein: CASSDRSGANVLNF; clone size: -; D gene: -; V gene: TRBV6-4; J gene: TRBJ2-6
CDR3 DNA: TGCGCCAGCAAATCCTCGAGCGGGCGGATGAGTGGCTACACCTTC; CDR3 protein: CASKSSSGRMSGYTF; clone size: -; D gene: -; V gene: TRBV5-1; J gene: TRBJ1-2
CDR3 DNA: TGTGCCAGCAGTTACATCTACGAGCAGTACTTC; CDR3 protein: CASSYIYEQYF; clone size: few; D gene: -; V gene: TRBV6-9; J gene: TRBJ2-7
CDR3 DNA: TGTGCCAGCAGCTTAGGGAGCCCAGGGTACGGAGTGAACGAGCAGTACTTC; CDR3 protein: CASSLGSPGYGVNEQYF; clone size: many; D gene: -; V gene: TRBV11-2; J gene: TRBJ2-7
CDR3 DNA: TGCAGTGCTAGGAAAGGGAGAGGGAGCAAAACTGAAGCTTTCTTT; CDR3 protein: CSARKGRGSKTEAFF; clone size: -; D gene: -; V gene: TRBV20-1; J gene: TRBJ1-1
CDR3 DNA: TGCGCCATCACCCCGGTGCAGGGGGCCATCTCTTGGGCCAACGTCCTGACTTTC; CDR3 protein: CAITPVQGAISWANVLTF; clone size: -; D gene: TRBD1; V gene: TRBV10-2; J gene: TRBJ2-6
CDR3 DNA: TGCGCCAGCAGCCTCTCTGGTGACCGGGAGACCCATTACTTC; CDR3 protein: CASSLSGDRETHYF; clone size: -; D gene: -; V gene: TRBV7-6; J gene: TRBJ2-5
CDR3 DNA: TGTGCCAGCAGGGGGGGCCCGAAGTGGGAGCTGTTTTTT; CDR3 protein: CASRGGPKWELFF; clone size: many; D gene: -; V gene: TRBV7-2; J gene: TRBJ2-2
CDR3 DNA: TGTGCCAGCAGCGTAGAGAACTATGTACCAGATACGCAGTATTTT; CDR3 protein: CASSVENYVPDTQYF; clone size: many; D gene: -; V gene: TRBV9; J gene: TRBJ2-3
CDR3 DNA: TGTGCCTGGGAGGTGCACACAGATACGCAGTATTTT; CDR3 protein: CAWEVHTDTQYF; clone size: many; D gene: -; V gene: TRBV30; J gene: TRBJ2-3
CDR3 DNA: TGTGCCAGCAGTGAAGACAGAACGCGTAGCAATCAGCCCCAGCATTTT; CDR3 protein: CASSEDRTRSNQPQHF; clone size: many; D gene: -; V gene: TRBV2; J gene: TRBJ1-5
CDR3 DNA: TGTGCCAGCAAAACTCCACACGCCCGGGATGAGCAGTTCTTC; CDR3 protein: CASKTPHARDEQFF; clone size: few; D gene: -; V gene: TRBV2; J gene: TRBJ2-1
CDR3 DNA: TGTGCCAACAGTACCCGGGACAGGGGGGTCTCGAACACTGAAGCTTTCTTT; CDR3 protein: CANSTRDRGVSNTEAFF; clone size: few; D gene: TRBD1; V gene: TRBV27; J gene: TRBJ1-1
CDR3 DNA: TGCGCCAGCAGCTTGGATCCTGGACCATACGAGCAGTACTTC; CDR3 protein: CASSLDPGPYEQYF; clone size: -; D gene: -; V gene: TRBV5-1; J gene: TRBJ2-7
CDR3 DNA: TGCAGTGCTAGACTAGCGGGGGGAAATGAGCAGTTCTTC; CDR3 protein: CSARLAGGNEQFF; clone size: many; D gene: TRBD2; V gene: TRBV20-1; J gene: TRBJ2-1
CDR3 DNA: TGTGCCAGCCGCCCCCAGTTCAATCAGCCCCAGCATTTT; CDR3 protein: CASRPQFNQPQHF; clone size: many; D gene: -; V gene: TRBV6-2/TRBV6-3; J gene: TRBJ1-5
CDR3 DNA: TGTGCCAGCAGCTTAGATGGTAAAGGGGCTGCTTTCTTT; CDR3 protein: CASSLDGKGAAFF; clone size: -; D gene: -; V gene: TRBV7-9; J gene: TRBJ1-1
CDR3 DNA: TGCAGTGCTCGGGAACAGGGGATTTCCTACGATCAGTACTTC; CDR3 protein: CSAREQGISYDQYF; clone size: -; D gene: TRBD1; V gene: TRBV20-1; J gene: TRBJ2-7
CDR3 DNA: TGCGCCAGCAGCAGAAGGAGAACGGGACAGCCGATCAACAATGAGCAGTTCTTC; CDR3 protein: CASSRRRTGQPINNEQFF; clone size: many; D gene: TRBD1; V gene: TRBV5-1; J gene: TRBJ2-1
CDR3 DNA: TGCGCCAGCAGCCCATCCGGGACTATGAACAATGAGCAGTTCTTC; CDR3 protein: CASSPSGTMNNEQFF; clone size: few; D gene: TRBD2; V gene: TRBV5-1; J gene: TRBJ2-1
CDR3 DNA: TGTGCCATCAAAGTACAGGGGGTGAGCAATGAGCAGTTCTTC; CDR3 protein: CAIKVQGVSNEQFF; clone size: -; D gene: TRBD1; V gene: TRBV2; J gene: TRBJ2-1
CDR3 DNA: TGTGCCATCACCCTGGGACTAGCGGGAGGTGGAGGTCCCGGGGAGCTGTTTTTT; CDR3 protein: CAITLGLAGGGGPGELFF; clone size: -; D gene: TRBD2; V gene: TRBV10-3; J gene: TRBJ2-2
CDR3 DNA: TGTGCCAGCAGCCTGCAGCGGGACCGGATGTTCTTC; CDR3 protein: CASSLQRDRMFF; clone size: many; D gene: TRBD2; V gene: TRBV7-6; J gene: TRBJ2-1
CDR3 DNA: TGTGCCAGCAGCTTGGGACAGGGTATGCGCACAGATACGCAGTATTTT; CDR3 protein: CASSLGQGMRTDTQYF; clone size: many; D gene: TRBD1; V gene: TRBV11-2; J gene: TRBJ2-3
CDR3 DNA: TGCAGTGCTAGTGGGCAGATACATAGCAATCAGCCCCAGCATTTT; CDR3 protein: CSASGQIHSNQPQHF; clone size: -; D gene: -; V gene: TRBV20-1; J gene: TRBJ1-5
CDR3 DNA: TGCAGTGCTAGATACTCCAACACCGGGGAGCTGTTTTTT; CDR3 protein: CSARYSNTGELFF; clone size: -; D gene: -; V gene: TRBV20-1; J gene: TRBJ2-2
CDR3 DNA: TGTGCCAGCAGCTCTACCAGACAGGGGAGATATGGCTACACCTTC; CDR3 protein: CASSSTRQGRYGYTF; clone size: -; D gene: TRBD1; V gene: TRBV11-2; J gene: TRBJ1-2
CDR3 DNA: TGTGCCAGCTGGGAGGGATGGAACACTGAAGCTTTCTTT; CDR3 protein: CASWEGWNTEAFF; clone size: few; D gene: -; V gene: TRBV6-1; J gene: TRBJ1-1